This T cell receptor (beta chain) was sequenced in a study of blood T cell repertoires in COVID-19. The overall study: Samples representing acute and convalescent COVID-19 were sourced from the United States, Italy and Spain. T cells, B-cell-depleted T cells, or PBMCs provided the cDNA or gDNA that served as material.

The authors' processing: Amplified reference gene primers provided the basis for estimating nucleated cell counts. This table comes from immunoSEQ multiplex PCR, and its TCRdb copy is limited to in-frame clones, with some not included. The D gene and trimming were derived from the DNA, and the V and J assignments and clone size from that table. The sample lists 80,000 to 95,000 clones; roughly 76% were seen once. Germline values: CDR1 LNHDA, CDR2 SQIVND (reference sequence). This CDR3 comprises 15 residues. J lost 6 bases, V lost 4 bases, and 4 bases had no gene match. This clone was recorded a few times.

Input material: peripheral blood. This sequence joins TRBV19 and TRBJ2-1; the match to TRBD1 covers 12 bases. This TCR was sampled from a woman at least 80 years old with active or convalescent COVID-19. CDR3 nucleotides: TGTGCCAGTAGTACCGGGACAGGGGGCTTCAATGAGCAGTTCTTC. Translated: CASSTGTGGFNEQFF.